This T cell receptor beta chain was identified in a study of radiotherapy plus CTLA-4 blockade in lung cancer. The wider study: Of all patients, around 19% responded objectively and approximately 29% showed disease control.

The CDR3 loop spans 14 amino acids. Germline loops: CDR1 MDHEN, CDR2 SYDVKM. Trimming at V came to 6 bases and at J to 3 bases, leaving 5 bases not matched to a gene. The method was immunoSEQ multiplex PCR; TCRdb's version includes in-frame clones alone and lacks a portion of them. Among more than 95,000 clones, about 77% were seen once, and the ten largest hold 4.5% to 5.5%. Whole-study results and caveats: Interferon-beta and early blood T cell clone dynamics reportedly predicted response best. An expansion of tumor-derived TCR clones occurred in blood after radiotherapy plus ipilimumab.

As regards this clone: Its antigen is still unknown.

This TCR came from a human donor with non-small cell lung cancer who had a partial response to radiotherapy plus ipilimumab. This chain connects TRBV28 to TRBJ1-5; 7 positions agree with TRBD1. Sequencing used peripheral blood, obtained from a patient treated with radiotherapy plus ipilimumab. The CDR3 DNA sequence: TGTGCCAGCAGCCATGACAGGGACAATCAGCCCCAGCATTTT. Translation gives CASSHDRDNQPQHF.